This T cell receptor beta chain was found in a study of T cells in Graves' hyperthyroidism and ophthalmopathy. Looking at the study overall: Peripheral blood was obtained at initial diagnosis, preceding any treatment.

Study-level points and caveats: Most thyroid clonotypes expanded above 0.001 appeared in blood too. Using 13 V-J features, a model discriminated ophthalmopathy from stable hyperthyroidism.

The V gene end was trimmed by 3 bases and the J gene end by 7 bases; junction bases not matched to a gene: 6. The CDR3 has 15 amino acids. CDR1 and CDR2 from the germline V gene are MNHEY and SMNVEV (reference sequence). RNA transcripts gave rise to amplified TCR beta CDR3 regions. With the HTBI primer set, the TCR CDR3 went through a first round of RT-PCR. TCRdb passed the multiplex PCR reads through MiXCR, listing each CDR3 protein once. The table records fewer than 800,000 distinct CDR3 sequences, 16% of them present only once. Uncontrolled infection, other autoimmune disease, pregnancy or lactation disqualified patients from enrolment. Turning to this clonotype: Its matching antigen is unknown.

The sequence was collected from a man between 18 and 29 years old with Graves' hyperthyroidism. The genes are TRBV27 and TRBJ2-1, with TRBD1 matching 10 bases. Sequencing used blood. This CDR3 is CASSLSTGGENEQFF. CDR3 DNA sequence: TGTGCCAGCAGTTTGTCGACAGGGGGCGAGAATGAGCAGTTCTTC.